The clone carrying this T cell receptor beta chain came up once. No antigen is known for it. Clones were read by immunoSEQ multiplex PCR, and TCRdb kept only the in-frame ones, dropping some. The sample consists of around 140,000 clones, over 75% of them appearing once. The source of the sample is a study of OX40 agonist ivuxolimab in advanced cancers. Findings and caveats of the study: On average, CD8+ T cells had more expanded clones than CD4+.

The length of the CDR3 is 17 residues. Germline assignment: CDR1 KGHSH and CDR2 LQKENI. Trimming took off 1 base at V and 8 bases at J, with 21 bases between the two ends. This specimen consisted of CD4+ or CD8+ T cells sorted from blood, obtained in a trial of the OX40 agonist ivuxolimab. The clonotype originates from an adult with an advanced solid tumor such as melanoma, head and neck, liver or kidney cancer. The J gene is TRBJ2-1, the V gene TRBV18, with a possible D match to TRBD1 (7 bases). This chain's CDR3 is CASSPQPAGQSVDEQFF. The DNA of the CDR3 is TGTGCCAGCTCACCACAGCCTGCGGGACAGTCCGTCGATGAGCAGTTCTTC.